The clone carrying this TCR beta chain was counted a single time. What it binds is unknown. The data derive from a study of T cell responses to AZD1222 COVID-19 vaccine. The study's findings and limits: Donors were largely white British and mainly female; clonal diversity was possibly underestimated. Reportedly, nearly half the spike-specific TCRs target unmutated variant regions. Spike as a whole was targeted by vaccine-associated CD4 TCRs, dominant at 160-218 and 743-854.

TCRdb's copy holds only in-frame clones and misses some; the assay was immunoSEQ multiplex PCR. The sample lists about 84,000 clones, around 85% seen once, with 11% in the top ten. This CDR3 is built from 15 residues. V shed 1 base, J shed 2 bases, and the junction held 4 bases outside the gene matches. CDR1 and CDR2 from the germline V gene are LGHNA and YSLEER. Combined were second doses at about 4 or about 12 weeks. The source material was peripheral blood, sampled 28 days after the second AZD1222 dose. The sequence derives from an adult who received the AZD1222 COVID-19 vaccine. The chain uses TRBV4-3 and TRBJ1-2; the match to TRBD1 covers 7 bases. The CDR3 loop reads CASSQVPGGNYGYTF. Written as DNA, the CDR3 is TGCGCCAGCAGCCAAGTTCCAGGGGGAAACTATGGCTACACCTTC.